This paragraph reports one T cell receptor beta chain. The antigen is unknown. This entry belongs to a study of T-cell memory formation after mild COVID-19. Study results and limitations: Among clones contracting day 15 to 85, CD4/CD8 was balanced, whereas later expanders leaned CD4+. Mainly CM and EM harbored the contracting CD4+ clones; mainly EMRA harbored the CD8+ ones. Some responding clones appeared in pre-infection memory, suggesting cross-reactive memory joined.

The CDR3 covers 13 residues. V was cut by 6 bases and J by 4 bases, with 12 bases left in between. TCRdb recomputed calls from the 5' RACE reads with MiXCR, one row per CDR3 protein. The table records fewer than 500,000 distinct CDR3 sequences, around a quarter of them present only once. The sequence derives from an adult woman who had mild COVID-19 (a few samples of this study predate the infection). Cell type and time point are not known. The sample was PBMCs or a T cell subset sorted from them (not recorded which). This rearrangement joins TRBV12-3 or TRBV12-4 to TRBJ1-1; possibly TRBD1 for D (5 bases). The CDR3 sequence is CASSFRGGTEAFF. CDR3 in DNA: TGTGCCAGCAGCTTCCGCGGGGGCACTGAAGCTTTCTTT.